This TCR beta chain comes out of a study of T cell responses to AZD1222 COVID-19 vaccine. Study-level points and caveats: Females made up more of the donors, who were largely white British, and clonal diversity may have come out too low.

Libraries were prepared by immunoSEQ multiplex PCR; TCRdb keeps only in-frame clonotypes and omits some of them. The top ten clones hold 5% to 6.5% of a sample with 140,000 to 150,000 clones, roughly 92% of them seen once. The CDR3 spans 13 residues. Germline assignment: CDR1 LGHDT and CDR2 YNNKEL (reference sequence). V lost 4 bases and J lost 1, with 7 bases in between. Regarding this clone: The target antigen is unknown.

The clonotype originates from an adult in good health. The chain uses TRBV3-1 (or the pseudogene TRBV3-2) and TRBJ1-1; D uncertain. The specimen comprised peripheral blood, sampled on day 0 of AZD1222 vaccination. In DNA form, the CDR3 reads TGTGCCAGCAGCCCCCAAGGGAACACTGAAGCTTTCTTT. Translating gives CASSPQGNTEAFF.